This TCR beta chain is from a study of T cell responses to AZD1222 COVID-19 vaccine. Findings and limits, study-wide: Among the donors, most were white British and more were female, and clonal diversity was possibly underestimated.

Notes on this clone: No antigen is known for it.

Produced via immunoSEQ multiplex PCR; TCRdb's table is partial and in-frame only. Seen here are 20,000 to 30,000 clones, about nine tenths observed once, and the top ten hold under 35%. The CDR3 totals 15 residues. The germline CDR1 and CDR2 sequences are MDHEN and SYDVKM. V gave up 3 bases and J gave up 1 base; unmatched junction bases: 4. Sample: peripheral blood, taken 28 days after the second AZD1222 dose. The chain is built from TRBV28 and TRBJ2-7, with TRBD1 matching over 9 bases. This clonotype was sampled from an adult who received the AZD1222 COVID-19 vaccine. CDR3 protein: CASSLPGTGSYEQYF. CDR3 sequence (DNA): TGTGCCAGCAGTTTGCCCGGGACAGGGTCCTACGAGCAGTACTTC. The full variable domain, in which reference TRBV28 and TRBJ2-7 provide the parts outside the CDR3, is DVKVTQSSRYLVKRTGEKVFLECVQDMDHENMFWYRQDPGLGLRLIYFSYDVKMKEKGDIPEGYSVSREKKERFSLILESASTNQTSMYLCASSLPGTGSYEQYFGPGTRLTVT.